These 10 T cell receptor beta chains came from one sample sequenced in a study of cytomegalovirus exposure and HLA in healthy donors. PCR involved 60 Vbeta and 13 Jbeta primers. Sequenced by immunoSEQ multiplex PCR; TCRdb stores in-frame clones only, minus some. Counted here are 100,000 or so clones, roughly three quarters occurring once; the ten biggest clones make up 4%. Sequenced input: PBMCs. These receptors originate from a woman in her 50s in good health and CMV-seropositive.

As regards this clone: Compared with germline, one end of the junction differs, possibly owing to a read error. The genes are TRBV7-9 and TRBJ2-5, with 10 bases aligning to TRBD2. CDR1 and CDR2 (germline): SEHNR, FQNEAQ (reference sequence). The CDR3 extends over 16 amino acids. The CDR3 DNA is TGTTCCAGCAGCTTACGAAGCGGGGGGGCCTCAGAGACCCAGTACTTC. Its translation: CSSSLRSGGASETQYF.

This clone has just a few counts. V usage is TRBV11-3 and J usage is TRBJ1-2; D is undetermined. Germline V gene data show CDR1 as SGHNT and CDR2 as YENEEA. There are 13 residues in the CDR3. V shed 4 bases and J shed 4 bases, with 10 bases lying between them. CDR3 region: CASSYSAGYGYTF. The DNA of the CDR3 is TGTGCCAGCAGCTATTCGGCGGGCTATGGCTACACCTTC.

In DNA form, the CDR3 reads TGTGCCAGCAGCTTATACGGGCCCCAGCATTTT. This codes for CASSLYGPQHF. V is TRBV7-2 and J is TRBJ1-5; no reliable D call. The germline V gene encodes CDR1 SGHTA and CDR2 FQGNSA. The CDR3 has 11 residues. V was trimmed by 2 bases and J by 9 bases, leaving 5 bases between them.

J is TRBJ1-1 and V is TRBV10-3, with a tentative D call TRBD1 (5 bases). The CDR3 sequence is 13 residues long. V lost 3 bases and J lost 4, with 9 bases in between. The germline V gene encodes CDR1 ENHRY and CDR2 SYGVKD. The DNA for the CDR3 is TGTGCCATCAGTGAACAGGTTGGCACTGAAGCTTTCTTT. It is translated as CAISEQVGTEAFF.

V usage is TRBV5-5 and J usage is TRBJ1-2; the match to TRBD1 covers 9 bases. This CDR3 spans 16 amino acids. The germline gives CDR1 SGHKS, CDR2 YYEKEE (reference sequence). With V trimmed by 0 bases and J by 4 bases, 7 bases remained unmatched. CDR3 amino acids: CASSLAGTGSAYGYTF. Here the CDR3 DNA reads TGTGCCAGCAGCTTGGCCGGGACAGGGTCCGCCTATGGCTACACCTTC.

This sequence joins TRBV9 and TRBJ1-2; 7 bases align to TRBD1. The J segment lost 0 bases and the V segment lost 5 bases, leaving 10 bases of the junction unmatched. CDR1 is SGDLS and CDR2 is YYNGEE in the germline V gene. The CDR3 covers 16 residues. The CDR3 protein is CASSSGQVIANYGYTF. The CDR3 bases are TGTGCCAGCAGTTCCGGACAGGTCATAGCTAACTATGGCTACACCTTC.

The genes are TRBV5-1 and TRBJ2-7, with D tentatively TRBD2 (6 bases). The length of the CDR3 is 15 residues. Between the trimmed V and J ends, which lost 5 bases and 4 bases, there was a span of 19 bases. Germline V lookup: CDR1 SGHRS, CDR2 YFSETQ. The chain's CDR3 is CASREGGTGLYEQYF. The CDR3 DNA reads TGCGCCAGCAGGGAGGGAGGTACGGGCCTTTACGAGCAGTACTTC.

The chain is built from TRBV27 and TRBJ1-4, with a tentative D call TRBD1 (5 bases). This CDR3 is 14 amino acids long. Germline CDR1 reads MNHEY; CDR2 reads SMNVEV (reference sequence). V was clipped by 4 bases and J by 5 bases, with 11 bases between them. CDR3 coding DNA: TGTGCCAGCAGTTCCGCCAGACAGAATGAAAAACTGTTTTTT. Protein sequence: CASSSARQNEKLFF. The variable domain in full, completed from reference TRBV27 and TRBJ1-4, reads EAQVTQNPRYLITVTGKKLTVTCSQNMNHEYMSWYRQDPGLGLRQIYYSMNVEVTDKGDVPEGYKVSRKEKRNFPLILESPSPNQTSLYFCASSSARQNEKLFFGSGTQLSVL.

This clone has just a few counts. The DNA of the CDR3 is TGTGCCATCAGCTGGAACAGGGTTGTCTTGAACACTGAAGCTTTCTTT. Translation: CAISWNRVVLNTEAFF. The chain links TRBV10-3 to TRBJ1-1; possibly TRBD1 for D (6 bases). CDR3 length equals 16 residues. Germline values: CDR1 ENHRY, CDR2 SYGVKD. Between the trimmed V and J ends, which lost 6 bases and 0 bases, there was a span of 17 bases.

This clone was observed a single time. The gene calls are TRBV21-1 and TRBJ2-3; TRBD2 is the table's D call, not checked against the DNA. TRBV21-1 is designated a pseudogene. There are 16 residues in the CDR3. CDR3 protein: CASSKPGWYATDTQYF. The DNA for the CDR3 is TGTGCCAGCAGCAAACCGGGGTGGTATGCGACAGATACGCAGTATTTT.